Listed below are T cell receptor beta chains from one sample, sequenced in a study of blood T cells in healthy people across ages. Via MiXCR, TCRdb re-called the 5' RACE reads, giving one row per CDR3 protein. The sample yields under 800,000 distinct CDR3 sequences, roughly 21% seen once. Sequencing input: blood. The receptor source for this set is a man in his 70s in good health. The CDR3 runs from the conserved cysteine through the conserved F or W. Fields, in order: D gene, clone size, V gene, J gene, CDR3 DNA, CDR3 protein. A D gene is named only where the DNA matches it firmly. The listing skips clone size in some rows; elsewhere it reads once, few, many or a size class.

d_call: NA
clone_size: NA
v_call: TRBV25-1
j_call: TRBJ1-1
cdr3_nt: TGTGCCAGCACCCCTGGAGGGGTGAACACTGAAGCTTTCTTT
cdr3_aa: CASTPGGVNTEAFF

d_call: NA
clone_size: many
v_call: TRBV29-1
j_call: TRBJ2-4
cdr3_nt: TGCAGCGTTGAAGATCCGCTTCTCAACATTCAGTACTTC
cdr3_aa: CSVEDPLLNIQYF

d_call: NA
clone_size: few
v_call: TRBV27
j_call: TRBJ2-1
cdr3_nt: TGTGCCAGCAGTTTATCGTTAGCGGCCCGCTACAATGAGCAGTTCTTC
cdr3_aa: CASSLSLAARYNEQFF

d_call: NA
clone_size: many
v_call: TRBV29-1
j_call: TRBJ2-6
cdr3_nt: TGCAGCGTTGACGGCAACTCTGGGGCCAACGTCCTGACTTTC
cdr3_aa: CSVDGNSGANVLTF

d_call: TRBD1
clone_size: NA
v_call: TRBV5-5
j_call: TRBJ1-5
cdr3_nt: TGTGCCAGCAGCTTGGGCGTCTGGGCAGGGGGCGGCAATCAGCCCCAGCATTTT
cdr3_aa: CASSLGVWAGGGNQPQHF

d_call: NA
clone_size: few
v_call: TRBV11-2
j_call: TRBJ2-5
cdr3_nt: TGTGCCAGCAGCTTGAACACAGGGAGAGAACAAGAGACCCGGTACTTC
cdr3_aa: CASSLNTGREQETRYF

d_call: NA
clone_size: NA
v_call: TRBV7-3
j_call: TRBJ2-5
cdr3_nt: TGTGCCAGCAGCTCCACAAACCAAGAGACCCGGTACTTC
cdr3_aa: CASSSTNQETRYF

d_call: NA
clone_size: few
v_call: TRBV4-3
j_call: TRBJ1-1
cdr3_nt: TGCGCCAGCAGCCAAGATCACCCAGGGGTGAACACTGAAGCTTTCTTT
cdr3_aa: CASSQDHPGVNTEAFF

d_call: TRBD1
clone_size: NA
v_call: TRBV3-1
j_call: TRBJ2-1
cdr3_nt: TGTGCCAGCAGCGGAGGACAGGGACGCCGTTCGAATGAGCAGTTCTTC
cdr3_aa: CASSGGQGRRSNEQFF

d_call: NA
clone_size: NA
v_call: TRBV20-1
j_call: TRBJ1-1
cdr3_nt: TGCAGTGCCGCGAACGGCGGGGCCATGAACACTGAAGCTTTCTTT
cdr3_aa: CSAANGGAMNTEAFF

d_call: NA
clone_size: NA
v_call: TRBV28
j_call: TRBJ1-4
cdr3_nt: TGTGCCAGCAGTTGGGTCACTTCAACTAATGAAAAACTGTTTTTT
cdr3_aa: CASSWVTSTNEKLFF

d_call: TRBD1
clone_size: few
v_call: TRBV5-1
j_call: TRBJ1-4
cdr3_nt: TGCGCCAGCAGGCCGGGACAGGGAGGGGAAAAACTGTTTTTT
cdr3_aa: CASRPGQGGEKLFF

d_call: TRBD1
clone_size: NA
v_call: TRBV5-1
j_call: TRBJ2-5
cdr3_nt: TGCGCCAGCAGCTCAAGTCCCGACAGGGGGCAAGAGACCCAGTACTTC
cdr3_aa: CASSSSPDRGQETQYF